A single sample is the source of the 28 T cell receptor beta chains below, sequenced in a study of OX40 agonist ivuxolimab in advanced cancers. This table comes from immunoSEQ multiplex PCR, and its TCRdb copy is limited to in-frame clones, with some not included. Seen here are almost 85,000 clones, approximately 86% observed once, and the top ten hold 6.5%. Source: CD4+ or CD8+ T cells sorted from blood, taken in a trial of the OX40 agonist ivuxolimab. The receptors were gathered from an adult with an advanced solid tumor such as melanoma, head and neck, liver or kidney cancer.

The CDR3 DNA is TGTGCCAGCTCACCCAGTTCAATCAGCAATGAGCAGTTCTTC. Its translation: CASSPSSISNEQFF. This chain connects TRBV18 to TRBJ2-1; the D is unclear. CDR1 and CDR2 from the germline V gene are KGHSH and LQKENI. Between the trimmed V and J ends, which lost 3 bases and 6 bases, there was a span of 12 bases. The CDR3 sequence is 14 residues long.

CDR3 in DNA: TGTGCCATCAGAACGGGGCTCGGGTCGGGCACCGGGGAGCTGTTTTTT. It yields the protein CAIRTGLGSGTGELFF. The V call is TRBV10-3, the J call TRBJ2-2; tentatively, D is TRBD1 or TRBD2 (5 bases each). The CDR3 is 16 residues long. V was pared by 6 bases and J by 4 bases, with 18 bases between. Germline CDR1 reads ENHRY; CDR2 reads SYGVKD.

The V call is TRBV5-8, the J call TRBJ1-1, with 7 bases matching TRBD1. CDR1 and CDR2 from the germline V gene are SGHTS and YDEGEE. The V segment lost 4 bases and the J segment 2 bases; nucleotides outside the gene matches: 11. The CDR3 loop spans 16 amino acids. The CDR3 region has the DNA TGTGCCAGCAGCCGACTGGGAGACAGGGCCAACACTGAAGCTTTCTTT. It specifies CASSRLGDRANTEAFF. The variable domain in full, completed from reference TRBV5-8 and TRBJ1-1, reads EAGVTQSPTHLIKTRGQQATLRCSPISGHTSVYWYQQALGLGLQFLLWYDEGEERNRGNFPPRFSGRQFPNYSSELNVNALELEDSALYLCASSRLGDRANTEAFFGQGTRLTVV.

The CDR3 protein is CASSQRTSGANTGELFF. The CDR3 DNA follows: TGTGCCAGCAGCCAACGTACTAGCGGGGCGAACACCGGGGAGCTGTTTTTT. The V call is TRBV4-2, the J call TRBJ2-2; 10 nucleotides match TRBD2. V was pared by 2 bases and J by 0 bases, with 3 bases of the junction left unmatched. Germline-derived CDR1 and CDR2 are LGHNA and YNFKEQ. This CDR3 has 17 amino acids.

This chain uses TRBV7-2 with TRBJ2-1, with TRBD2 matching over 10 bases. Losses at the gene ends were 1 base for V and 3 bases for J; bases not matched to a gene: 3. CDR1 is SGHTA, CDR2 FQGNSA, per germline. This CDR3 region has 16 residues. The CDR3 reads CASSLGPSGSYNEQFF. The CDR3 DNA reads as TGTGCCAGCAGCTTAGGTCCTAGCGGGAGCTACAATGAGCAGTTCTTC.

This clone occurred once. The CDR3 spells CASSPSGLGSYNEQFF. CDR3 DNA sequence: TGTGCCAGCAGCCCCAGTGGTCTAGGGTCCTACAATGAGCAGTTCTTC. The J gene is TRBJ2-1, the V gene TRBV7-6; D is unclear. The germline CDR1 and CDR2 sequences are SGHVS and FNYEAQ. The ends were cut back, 5 bases at V and 1 base at J, with 15 bases in the middle. The CDR3 spans 16 residues.

V gene TRBV4-2 combines with J gene TRBJ1-1; TRBD1 is a possible D gene (5 bases). The CDR3 contains 14 residues. The ends were cut back, 1 base at V and 6 bases at J, with 12 bases in the middle. Germline V gene lookup returns CDR1 LGHNA and CDR2 YNFKEQ. The CDR3 loop is CASSQVGGVSEAFF. The CDR3 nucleotides are TGTGCCAGCAGCCAAGTCGGGGGAGTTTCTGAAGCTTTCTTT.

V and J are TRBV7-9 and TRBJ2-3; D not certain. The germline V gene has CDR1 SEHNR and CDR2 FQNEAQ (reference sequence). V lost 4 bases and J 5 bases, leaving 7 bases between the germline ends. This CDR3 has 12 amino acids. CDR3 bases: TGTGCCAGCAGCTCGTCCGGAGATACGCAGTATTTT. Translation: CASSSSGDTQYF.

V and J are TRBV18 and TRBJ1-1; no firm D call. The length of the CDR3 is 13 residues. From germline, CDR1 is KGHSH and CDR2 LQKENI. The V end lost 4 bases, the J end lost 2 bases, and 8 bases lay between the germline ends. In DNA form, the CDR3 reads TGTGCCAGCTCACAGAGCAGTAACACTGAAGCTTTCTTT. Translation: CASSQSSNTEAFF.

The chain uses TRBV6-6 and TRBJ2-7, with D perhaps assigned TRBD1 or TRBD2 (5 bases each). CDR1 is MNHNY and CDR2 is SVGAGI in the germline V gene (reference sequence). This CDR3 is built from 14 residues. V shed 6 bases and J shed 3 bases, with 15 bases lying between them. CDR3 loop: CASSLTGANYEQYF. CDR3 nucleotides: TGTGCCAGCAGCCTAACCGGGGCGAACTACGAGCAGTACTTC.

The V and J genes are TRBV2 and TRBJ1-2, with D unresolved. Deletions cut 6 bases from V and 4 bases from J, with 9 bases between. CDR3 size: 12 residues. Germline V gene data show CDR1 as SNHLY and CDR2 as FYNNEI. This CDR3 is CASSPLSYGYTF. CDR3 in DNA: TGTGCCAGCAGCCCACTGAGCTATGGCTACACCTTC.

The V gene is TRBV7-2, the J gene TRBJ1-4; D possibly corresponds to TRBD1 (6 bases). This CDR3 comprises 15 residues. Trimming took 1 base from V and 9 from J, leaving 15 bases between them. Germline V gives CDR1 SGHTA, CDR2 FQGNSA. CDR3 sequence (DNA): TGTGCCAGCAGCTTAGGACAGGCCCGTTCTCAAAAACTGTTTTTT. Amino acids: CASSLGQARSQKLFF.

The V gene is TRBV5-1, the J gene TRBJ1-4; 8 nucleotides align to TRBD1. Germline CDR1 is SGHRS and CDR2 is YFSETQ. J was trimmed by 8 bases and V by 3 bases; bases with no gene match: 6. The length of the CDR3 is 14 residues. This chain's CDR3 is CASSSGQGQEKLFF. The CDR3 bases are TGCGCCAGCAGCTCCGGACAGGGTCAGGAAAAACTGTTTTTT.

The chain recombines TRBV7-9 with TRBJ1-1; D remains ambiguous. Trimming shortened V by 2 bases and J by 6 bases, and 7 bases separated the two germline ends. This CDR3 is 12 amino acids long. Per germline, CDR1 SEHNR and CDR2 FQNEAQ (reference sequence). For the CDR3, the DNA is TGTGCCAGCAGCTTAAGTCTCTCTGAAGCTTTCTTT. This gives the protein CASSLSLSEAFF.

The chain joins TRBV14 to TRBJ1-1, with D maybe TRBD1 (5 bases). In germline, CDR1 is SGHDN, CDR2 FVKESK. Trimming left V 4 bases short and J 4 bases short, with 10 bases between. The CDR3 has 13 amino acids. The DNA of the CDR3 is TGTGCCAGCAGCCCGGGTGGGGGCACTGAAGCTTTCTTT. Its translation: CASSPGGGTEAFF.

The genes are TRBV4-1 and TRBJ1-2, with a possible D match to TRBD1 (6 bases). V was cut by 6 bases and J by 4 bases, with 12 bases left in between. CDR3 length: 13 amino acids. Germline V gene lookup returns CDR1 MGHRA and CDR2 YSYEKL. CDR3 in DNA: TGCGCCAGCAGTTTAGACAGGAGCTATGGCTACACCTTC. It is translated as CASSLDRSYGYTF.

This clone has only one observation. The chain uses TRBV4-2 and TRBJ2-1; TRBD2 aligns across 8 bases. This CDR3 has 18 residues. V dropped 1 base and J dropped 0; count of bases not matched to a gene: 8. CDR1 and CDR2 from the germline V gene are LGHNA and YNFKEQ. CDR3 sequence (DNA): TGTGCCAGCAGCCAAGCGGCTAGCGGGTCCGGCTCCTACAATGAGCAGTTCTTC. As protein: CASSQAASGSGSYNEQFF.

This chain connects TRBV6-1 to TRBJ1-3; no definite D call. Germline V gene lookup returns CDR1 MNHNS and CDR2 SASEGT. The CDR3 runs to 17 residues. V gave up 1 base and J gave up 0 bases, with 13 bases separating them. CDR3 DNA sequence: TGTGCCAGCAGTGAAGTACCCCCTGAGATCTCTGGAAACACCATATATTTT. Translating gives CASSEVPPEISGNTIYF.

This chain uses TRBV6-5 with TRBJ2-7; the D is unclear. V was shortened by 1 base and J by 6 bases, with 4 bases between the two germline ends. The germline gives CDR1 MNHEY, CDR2 SVGAGI. This CDR3 has 11 amino acids. CDR3 amino acids: CASSYLGEQYF. Here the CDR3 DNA reads TGTGCCAGCAGTTACTTGGGCGAGCAGTACTTC.

The rearrangement joins TRBV7-2 to TRBJ2-5; TRBD2 matches at 8 bases. This CDR3 contains 16 residues. Germline V gene data show CDR1 as SGHTA and CDR2 as FQGNSA. The ends lost 1 base at V and 3 bases at J; junction bases unmatched: 7. CDR3 bases: TGTGCCAGCAGCTTAGAGTACGGGAGGGCCAAAGAGACCCAGTACTTC. Its protein product is CASSLEYGRAKETQYF.

Worth noting for this clone: Germline and junction disagree at one end, which may indicate a read error. The rearrangement uses TRBV7-2 and TRBJ2-3, with D possibly being TRBD1 (6 bases). Looked up from germline, CDR1 is SGHTA and CDR2 is FQGNSA. CDR3 length equals 13 residues. The CDR3: CASSLAPTGTQYF. The CDR3 bases are TGTGCCAGCAGCTTAGCCCCGACAGGTACGCAGTATTTT.

The table lists this clone with a few counts. The chain links TRBV6-6 to TRBJ1-1; no clear D gene. Germline lookup yields CDR1 MNHNY and CDR2 SVGAGI (reference sequence). Trimming removed 6 bases at V and 0 bases at J, with 8 bases between. The CDR3 is made up of 13 amino acids. This CDR3 reads CASSSTVNTEAFF. The CDR3 DNA reads TGTGCCAGCAGCTCTACGGTGAACACTGAAGCTTTCTTT.

This clone was found once. The chain joins TRBV7-8 to TRBJ2-7; TRBD2 matches 7 bases. The CDR3 length is 15 residues. In germline, CDR1 is SGHVS, CDR2 FQNEAQ. Trimming took 5 bases from V and 5 from J; bases not matched to a gene: 12. CDR3 DNA sequence: TGTGCCAGCAGCGAAGGACTAGGGTACGCTGACGAGCAGTACTTC. This gives the protein CASSEGLGYADEQYF.

This chain joins TRBV7-2 and TRBJ2-7; possible D gene TRBD2, 7 bases. The V gene's germline CDR1 is SGHTA and CDR2 FQGNSA. The CDR3 length is 15 residues. Trimming shortened V by 8 bases and J by 1 base, and 18 bases separated the two germline ends. This chain's CDR3 is CASRHPGGGSYEQYF. In DNA form, the CDR3 reads TGTGCCAGCCGACACCCGGGGGGCGGATCCTACGAGCAGTACTTC.

V and J are TRBV6-4 and TRBJ2-3, with D possibly matching TRBD1 (6 bases). This CDR3 is built from 13 residues. In germline, CDR1 is MRHNA, CDR2 SNTAGT. Trimming took off 10 bases at V and 5 bases at J, with 16 bases between the two ends. The CDR3 reads CATARDTQDTQYF. The CDR3 DNA is TGTGCCACCGCCCGGGACACCCAAGATACGCAGTATTTT.

A single count supports this clone. Here the CDR3 DNA reads TGTGCCTGGAGTGTAGGGCTAGCGGGGAGGGATACGCAGTATTTT. Protein: CAWSVGLAGRDTQYF. The chain combines TRBV30 with TRBJ2-3; 9 bases are shared with TRBD2. CDR3 size: 15 residues. The germline V gene has CDR1 GTSNPN and CDR2 SVGIG (reference sequence). V lost 0 bases to trimming and J lost 6 bases; unmatched junction nucleotides: 7.

This chain connects TRBV4-1 to TRBJ2-7; tentatively, D is TRBD1 (5 bases). The CDR3 is made up of 15 amino acids. Trimming stripped 0 bases from V and 3 bases from J, with 12 bases between. Germline assignment: CDR1 MGHRA and CDR2 YSYEKL. DNA of the CDR3: TGCGCCAGCAGCCAAGATAGGTCCAGGGTCTACGAGCAGTACTTC. Translating gives CASSQDRSRVYEQYF.

The chain has TRBV6-5 and TRBJ2-5, with 7 bases aligning to TRBD2. The junction had 6 bases not matched to a gene; V was cut back by 0 bases and J by 5 bases. CDR1 is MNHEY, CDR2 SVGAGI, per germline. This CDR3 region has 15 residues. The CDR3 loop reads CASSYSAGVRETQYF. DNA for the CDR3: TGTGCCAGCAGTTACTCGGCGGGGGTGAGGGAGACCCAGTACTTC.